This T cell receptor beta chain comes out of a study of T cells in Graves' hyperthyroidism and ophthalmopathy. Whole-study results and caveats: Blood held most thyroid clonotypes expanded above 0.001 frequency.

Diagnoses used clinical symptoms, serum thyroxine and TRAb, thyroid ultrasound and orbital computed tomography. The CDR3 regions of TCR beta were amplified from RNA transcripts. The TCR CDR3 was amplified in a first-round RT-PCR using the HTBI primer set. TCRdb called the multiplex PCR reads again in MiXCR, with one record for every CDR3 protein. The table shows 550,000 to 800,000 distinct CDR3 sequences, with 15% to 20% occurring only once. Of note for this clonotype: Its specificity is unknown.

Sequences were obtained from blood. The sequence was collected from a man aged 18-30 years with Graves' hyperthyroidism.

CDR3 DNA: TGTGCCAGCAGTCCCGGGGCCTCCCAAAACACTGAAGCTTTCTTT. This encodes CASSPGASQNTEAFF. The rearrangement links TRBV28 to TRBJ1-1; weak D call: TRBD1 (5 bases). The CDR3 length is 15 residues. The V end was cut by 5 bases, the J end by 2 bases, with 15 bases between. Per the germline V gene, CDR1 is MDHEN and CDR2 is SYDVKM.